The source of this T cell receptor (beta chain) is a study of blood T cell repertoires in COVID-19. Study-wide context: Samples of COVID-19 (acute and convalescent) were obtained from the United States, Italy and Spain. PBMCs, B-cell-depleted T cells, or T cells were the source of the cDNA or gDNA that made up the material.

The germline V gene encodes CDR1 KGHSH and CDR2 LQKENI. V lost 3 bases and J lost 5, with 5 bases in between. This CDR3 is 12 amino acids long. Source study methods: Amplification of reference gene primers was used by the study to estimate nucleated cell counts. Clones were sequenced by immunoSEQ multiplex PCR, and TCRdb holds only the in-frame ones, with some missing. V, J and clone size derive from that table, while D and trimming were established from the DNA sequence. Counted here are about 140,000 clones, roughly 88% occurring once; the ten biggest clones make up 10% to 13%. V usage is TRBV18 and J usage is TRBJ2-1; D is possibly TRBD1 (5 bases). The TCR sequence derives from a man aged 60 to 69 with active or convalescent COVID-19. The sample consisted of peripheral blood. The CDR3 nucleotides are TGTGCCAGCTCACCCAGGGACAATGAGCAGTTCTTC. It specifies CASSPRDNEQFF.